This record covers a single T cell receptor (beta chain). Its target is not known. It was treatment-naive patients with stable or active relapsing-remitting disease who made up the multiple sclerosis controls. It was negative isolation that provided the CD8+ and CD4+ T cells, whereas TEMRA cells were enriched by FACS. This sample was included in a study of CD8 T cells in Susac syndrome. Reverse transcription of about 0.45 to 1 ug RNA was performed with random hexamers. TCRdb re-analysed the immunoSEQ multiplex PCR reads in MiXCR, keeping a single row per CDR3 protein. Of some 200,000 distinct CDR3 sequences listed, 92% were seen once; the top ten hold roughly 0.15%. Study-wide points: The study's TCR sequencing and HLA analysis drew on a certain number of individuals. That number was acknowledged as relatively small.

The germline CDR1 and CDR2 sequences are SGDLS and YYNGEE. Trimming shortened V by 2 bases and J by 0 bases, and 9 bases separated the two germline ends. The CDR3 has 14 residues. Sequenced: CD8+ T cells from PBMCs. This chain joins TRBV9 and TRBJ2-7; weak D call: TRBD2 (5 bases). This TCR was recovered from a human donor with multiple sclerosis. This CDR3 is CASSVTSGSYEQYF. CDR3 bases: TGTGCCAGCAGCGTTACAAGCGGCTCCTACGAGCAGTACTTC.